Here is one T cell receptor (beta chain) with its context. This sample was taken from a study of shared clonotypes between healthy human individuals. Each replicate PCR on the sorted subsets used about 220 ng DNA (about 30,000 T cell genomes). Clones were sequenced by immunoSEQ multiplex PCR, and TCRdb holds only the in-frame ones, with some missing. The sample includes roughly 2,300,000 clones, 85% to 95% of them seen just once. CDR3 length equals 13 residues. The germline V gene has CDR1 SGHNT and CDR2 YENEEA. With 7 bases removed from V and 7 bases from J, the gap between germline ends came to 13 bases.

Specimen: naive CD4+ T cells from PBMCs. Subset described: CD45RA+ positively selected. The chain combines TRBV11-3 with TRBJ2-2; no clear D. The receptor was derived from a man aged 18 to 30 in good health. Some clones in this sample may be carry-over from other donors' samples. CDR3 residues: CASTYSVGGELFF. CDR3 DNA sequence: TGTGCCAGCACCTACAGCGTCGGCGGGGAGCTGTTTTTT.